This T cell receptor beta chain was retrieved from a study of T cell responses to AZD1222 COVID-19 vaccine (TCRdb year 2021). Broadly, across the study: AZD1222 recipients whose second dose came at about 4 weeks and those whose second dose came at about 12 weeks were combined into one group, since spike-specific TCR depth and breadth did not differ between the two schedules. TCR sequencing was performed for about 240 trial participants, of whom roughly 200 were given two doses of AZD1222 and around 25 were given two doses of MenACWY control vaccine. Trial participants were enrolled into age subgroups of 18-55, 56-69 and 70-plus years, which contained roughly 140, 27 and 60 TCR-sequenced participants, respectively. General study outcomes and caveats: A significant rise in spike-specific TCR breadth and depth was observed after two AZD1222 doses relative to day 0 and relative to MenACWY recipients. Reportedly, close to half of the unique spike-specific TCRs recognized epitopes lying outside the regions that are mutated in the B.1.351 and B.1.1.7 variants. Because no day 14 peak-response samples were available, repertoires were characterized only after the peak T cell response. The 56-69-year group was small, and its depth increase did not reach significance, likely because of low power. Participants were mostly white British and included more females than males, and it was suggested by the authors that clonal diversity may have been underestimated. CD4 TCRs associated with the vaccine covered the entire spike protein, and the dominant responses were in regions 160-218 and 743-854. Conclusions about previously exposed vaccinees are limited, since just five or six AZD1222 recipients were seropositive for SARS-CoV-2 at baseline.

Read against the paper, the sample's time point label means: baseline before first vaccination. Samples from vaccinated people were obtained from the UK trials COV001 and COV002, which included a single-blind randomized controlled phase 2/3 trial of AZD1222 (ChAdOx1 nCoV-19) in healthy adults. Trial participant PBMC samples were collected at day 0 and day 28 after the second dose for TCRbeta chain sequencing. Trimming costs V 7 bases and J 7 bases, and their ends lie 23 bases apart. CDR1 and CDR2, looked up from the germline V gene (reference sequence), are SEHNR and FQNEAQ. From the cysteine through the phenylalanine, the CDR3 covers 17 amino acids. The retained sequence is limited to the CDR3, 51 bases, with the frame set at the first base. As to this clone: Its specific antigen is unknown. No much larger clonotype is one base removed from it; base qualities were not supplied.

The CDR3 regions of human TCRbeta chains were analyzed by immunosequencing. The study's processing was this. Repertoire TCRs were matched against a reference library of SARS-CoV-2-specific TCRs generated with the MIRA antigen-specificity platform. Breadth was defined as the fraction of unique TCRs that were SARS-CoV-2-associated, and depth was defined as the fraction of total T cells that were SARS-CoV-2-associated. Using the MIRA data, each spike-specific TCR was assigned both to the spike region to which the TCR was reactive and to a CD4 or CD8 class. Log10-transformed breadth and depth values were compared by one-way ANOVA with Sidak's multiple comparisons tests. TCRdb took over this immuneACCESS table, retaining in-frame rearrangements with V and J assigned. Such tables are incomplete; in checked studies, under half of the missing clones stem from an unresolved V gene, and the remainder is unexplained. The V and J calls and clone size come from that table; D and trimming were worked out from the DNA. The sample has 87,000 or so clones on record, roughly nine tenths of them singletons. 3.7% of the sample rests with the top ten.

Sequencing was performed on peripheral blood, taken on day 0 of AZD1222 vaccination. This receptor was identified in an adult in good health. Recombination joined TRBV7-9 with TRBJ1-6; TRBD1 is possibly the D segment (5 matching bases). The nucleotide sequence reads TGTGCCAGCACCCAAGTATCGGGGACTTGGGGAAATTCACCCCTCCACTTT. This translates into CASTQVSGTWGNSPLHF.